The following is a T cell receptor (beta chain) sequence with its context. The antigen remains unidentified. Its ends do not fully match the called genes, so a read error is possible. This sample stems from a study of radiotherapy plus CTLA-4 blockade in lung cancer. Study-level information: Among enrolled patients, over 15% responded and around 30% achieved disease control.

Overall study results and limits: Following radiotherapy plus ipilimumab, tumor-derived TCR clones expanded in the blood.

The table came from immunoSEQ multiplex PCR; TCRdb's copy has only in-frame clones and leaves some out. The sample comprises about 28,000 clones, approximately 80% of which are singletons, and approximately 15% rests with the top ten. Looked up from germline, CDR1 is LGHNA and CDR2 is YNFKEQ. The CDR3 runs 17 residues. The TCR was taken from a human donor with non-small cell lung cancer that progressed on radiotherapy plus ipilimumab. The sequences come from peripheral blood, collected from a patient treated with radiotherapy plus ipilimumab. The rearrangement joins TRBV4-2 to TRBJ2-7, with 8 bases matching TRBD1. In nucleotides, the CDR3 is TGTGCCAGCACCCAAACGGTGGCCCCGACAGGGGCGAACGAGCAGTACTTC. Translated: CASTQTVAPTGANEQYF.